The next 15 T cell receptor beta chains were all read from a single sample in a study of CXCR3-negative and CXCR3-positive naive CD8 T cells. The method, 5' RACE with UMI labels, was used to prepare the TRB cDNA libraries. TCRdb processed the 5' RACE reads again and assigns one entry to each CDR3 protein, with no DNA. The table lists about 43,000 distinct CDR3 sequences. Source material: memory CD8+ T cells from blood. These receptors all come from a human donor in good health. Some clones in this sample may be carry-over from other donors' samples.

The chain employs TRBV7-7 and TRBJ2-2; TCRdb's D call, TRBD1, is unchecked because there is no DNA. Germline values: CDR1 SSHAT, CDR2 FNYEAQ (reference sequence). The CDR3 runs 15 residues. The CDR3 reads CASSSRTENTGELFF.

The rearrangement links TRBV20-1 to TRBJ2-7; TCRdb designates TRBD2, a call that cannot be tested without DNA. The CDR3 is 14 residues long. Germline V gene data show CDR1 as DFQATT and CDR2 as SNEGSKA (reference sequence). CDR3: CSGLTSGDYYEQYF.

V gene TRBV6-2 or TRBV6-3 combines with J gene TRBJ2-5. The CDR3 is 11 amino acids. The germline V gene encodes CDR1 MNHEY and CDR2 SVGEGT. Here the CDR3 reads CASRTGETQYF.

The rearrangement joins TRBV7-9 to TRBJ2-7; TCRdb's D call, TRBD1, is unchecked because there is no DNA. CDR3 length: 14 amino acids. The germline gives CDR1 SEHNR, CDR2 FQNEAQ (reference sequence). This CDR3 is CASTRGGQKYEQYF.

The chain couples TRBV2 to TRBJ1-2. There are 15 residues in the CDR3. Germline values: CDR1 SNHLY, CDR2 FYNNEI. The CDR3: CASSEEEGTNYGYTF.

The V call is TRBV6-2 or TRBV6-3, the J call TRBJ1-1; TCRdb outputs TRBD1, but without DNA this stays unchecked. Germline loops: CDR1 MNHEY, CDR2 SVGEGT. The CDR3 spans 14 residues. CDR3 sequence: CASSAWGEGTEAFF.

The J gene is TRBJ1-2, the V gene TRBV27; TCRdb indicates TRBD1, and absent DNA this call remains unverified. The CDR3 spans 14 residues. Per germline, CDR1 MNHEY and CDR2 SMNVEV (reference sequence). The CDR3 here is CASSYFTGDGGYTF.

This chain uses TRBV15 with TRBJ2-1. CDR3 length: 16 residues. From germline, CDR1 is LNHNV and CDR2 YYDKDF (reference sequence). The CDR3 loop is CATSSSSGGSYNEQFF.

V usage is TRBV6-2 or TRBV6-3 and J usage is TRBJ2-3. The germline V gene has CDR1 MNHEY and CDR2 SVGEGT. The CDR3 extends over 12 amino acids. Here the CDR3 reads CASSYNPDTQYF.

Here the CDR3 reads CASSSRTTSGGDSWHNEQFF. This sequence joins TRBV13 and TRBJ2-1; TCRdb outputs TRBD2, but without DNA this stays unchecked. The CDR3 is made up of 20 amino acids. The germline gives CDR1 PRHDT, CDR2 FYEKMQ (reference sequence).

This chain connects TRBV4-3 to TRBJ2-5; TCRdb's D call of TRBD1 is untestable without DNA. Germline V gives CDR1 LGHNA, CDR2 YSLEER. The CDR3 length is 13 residues. This chain's CDR3 is CASSQVGAETQYF.

This chain connects TRBV29-1 to TRBJ1-1; TCRdb's D call, TRBD1, is unchecked because there is no DNA. From germline, CDR1 is SQVTM and CDR2 ANQGSEA. CDR3 size: 15 residues. CDR3 residues: CSVEVLDSVFGEAFF.

The genes are TRBV29-1 and TRBJ2-7; TCRdb reports TRBD2, a call that lacks DNA to check it against. CDR1 and CDR2 from the germline V gene are SQVTM and ANQGSEA. The CDR3 is 15 amino acids. CDR3 loop: CSVAGTSGGAYEQYF.

The genes are TRBV5-1 and TRBJ2-1; TCRdb picks TRBD1, but there is no DNA to check that call. Germline CDR1 SGHRS, CDR2 YFSETQ. This CDR3 region has 14 residues. The chain's CDR3 is CASSGAGGYNEQFF.

The rearrangement joins TRBV28 to TRBJ1-5. Germline V CDR1 and CDR2: MDHEN, SYDVKM. This CDR3 contains 15 residues. CDR3 sequence reads: CASSYSEDSNQPQHF.